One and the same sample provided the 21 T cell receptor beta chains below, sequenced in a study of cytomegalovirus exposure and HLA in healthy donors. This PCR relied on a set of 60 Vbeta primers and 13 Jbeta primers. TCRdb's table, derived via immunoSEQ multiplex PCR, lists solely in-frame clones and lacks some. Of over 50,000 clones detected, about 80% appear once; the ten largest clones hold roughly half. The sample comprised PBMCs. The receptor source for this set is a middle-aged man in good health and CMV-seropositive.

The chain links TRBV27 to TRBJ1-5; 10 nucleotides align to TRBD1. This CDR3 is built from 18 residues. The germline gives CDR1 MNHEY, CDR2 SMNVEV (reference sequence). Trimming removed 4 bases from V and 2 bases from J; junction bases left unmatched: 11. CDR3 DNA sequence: TGTGCCAGCAGTTCTTCCGGGACAGGGGCGGTCGGCAATCAGCCCCAGCATTTT. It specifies CASSSSGTGAVGNQPQHF.

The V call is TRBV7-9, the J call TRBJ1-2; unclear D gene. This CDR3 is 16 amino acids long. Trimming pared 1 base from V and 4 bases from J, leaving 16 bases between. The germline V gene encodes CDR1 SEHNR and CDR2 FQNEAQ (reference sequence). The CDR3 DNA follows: TGTGCCAGCAGCTTAGGGGAGGCGAGGGCCGGCTATGGCTACACCTTC. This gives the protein CASSLGEARAGYGYTF.

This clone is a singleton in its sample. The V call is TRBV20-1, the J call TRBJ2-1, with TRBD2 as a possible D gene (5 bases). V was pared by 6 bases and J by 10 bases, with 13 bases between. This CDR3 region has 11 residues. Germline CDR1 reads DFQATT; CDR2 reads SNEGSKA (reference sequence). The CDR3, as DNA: TGCAGTGCCCAAGGACCGGGAGAGCAGTTCTTC. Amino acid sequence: CSAQGPGEQFF.

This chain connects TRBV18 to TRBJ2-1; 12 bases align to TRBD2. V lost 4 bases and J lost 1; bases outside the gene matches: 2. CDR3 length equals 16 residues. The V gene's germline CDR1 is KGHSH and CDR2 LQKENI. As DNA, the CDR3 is TGTGCCAGCTCACGCACTAGCGGGGGGTCCTACAATGAGCAGTTCTTC. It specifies CASSRTSGGSYNEQFF.

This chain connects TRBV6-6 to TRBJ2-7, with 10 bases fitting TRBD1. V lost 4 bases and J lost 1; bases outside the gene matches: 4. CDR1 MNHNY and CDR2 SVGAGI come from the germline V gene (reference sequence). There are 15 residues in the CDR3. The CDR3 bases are TGTGCCAGCAGTTTCGGACAGGGGGGATCCTACGAGCAGTACTTC. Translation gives CASSFGQGGSYEQYF.

In nucleotides, the CDR3 is TGTGCCTGGGAACAGGGCTATGAGCAGTTCTTC. Translated: CAWEQGYEQFF. V and J are TRBV30 and TRBJ2-1, with TRBD1 as a possible D gene (6 bases). Between the trimmed V and J ends, which lost 5 bases and 8 bases, there was a span of 10 bases. Germline lookup yields CDR1 GTSNPN and CDR2 SVGIG (reference sequence). The CDR3 covers 11 residues.

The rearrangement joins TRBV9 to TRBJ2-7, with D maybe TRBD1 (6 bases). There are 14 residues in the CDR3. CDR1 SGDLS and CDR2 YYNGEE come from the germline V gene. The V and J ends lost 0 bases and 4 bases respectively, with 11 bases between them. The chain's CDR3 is CASSVGSRGYEQYF. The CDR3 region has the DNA TGTGCCAGCAGCGTAGGGTCCAGGGGTTACGAGCAGTACTTC.

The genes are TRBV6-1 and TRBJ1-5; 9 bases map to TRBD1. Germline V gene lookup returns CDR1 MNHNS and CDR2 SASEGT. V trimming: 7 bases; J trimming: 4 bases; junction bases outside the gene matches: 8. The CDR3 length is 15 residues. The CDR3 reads CASTLGQGRNQPQHF. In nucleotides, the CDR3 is TGTGCCAGCACCCTGGGACAGGGAAGGAATCAGCCCCAGCATTTT.

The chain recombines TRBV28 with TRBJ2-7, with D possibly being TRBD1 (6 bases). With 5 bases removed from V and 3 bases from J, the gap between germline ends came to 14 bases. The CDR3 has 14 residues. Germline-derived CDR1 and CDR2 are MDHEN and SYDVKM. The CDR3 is CASSRRDINYEQYF. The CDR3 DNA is TGTGCCAGCAGTCGTCGGGACATCAACTACGAGCAGTACTTC.

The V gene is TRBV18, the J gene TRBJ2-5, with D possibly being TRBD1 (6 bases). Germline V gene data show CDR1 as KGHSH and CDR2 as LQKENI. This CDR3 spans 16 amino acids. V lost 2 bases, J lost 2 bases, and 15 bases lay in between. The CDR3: CASSPIWTEYQETQYF. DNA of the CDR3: TGTGCCAGCTCACCAATTTGGACAGAATATCAAGAGACCCAGTACTTC.

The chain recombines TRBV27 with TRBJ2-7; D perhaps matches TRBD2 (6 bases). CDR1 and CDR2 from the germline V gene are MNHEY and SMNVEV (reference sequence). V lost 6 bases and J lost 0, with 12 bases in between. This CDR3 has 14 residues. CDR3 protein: CASSQRVTSYEQYF. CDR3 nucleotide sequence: TGTGCCAGCAGCCAGCGGGTCACCTCCTACGAGCAGTACTTC.

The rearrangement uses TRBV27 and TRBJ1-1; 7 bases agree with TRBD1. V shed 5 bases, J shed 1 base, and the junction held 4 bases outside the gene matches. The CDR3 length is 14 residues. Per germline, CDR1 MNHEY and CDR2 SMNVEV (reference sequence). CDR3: CASSERTGNTEAFF. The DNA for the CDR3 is TGTGCCAGCAGTGAGCGGACAGGGAACACTGAAGCTTTCTTT.

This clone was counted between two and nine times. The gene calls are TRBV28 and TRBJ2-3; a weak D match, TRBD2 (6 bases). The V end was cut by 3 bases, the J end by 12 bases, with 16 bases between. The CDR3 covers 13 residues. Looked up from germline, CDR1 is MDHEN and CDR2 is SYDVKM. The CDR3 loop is CASSFGGKAGQYF. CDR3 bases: TGTGCCAGCAGTTTTGGGGGGAAAGCGGGTCAGTATTTT.

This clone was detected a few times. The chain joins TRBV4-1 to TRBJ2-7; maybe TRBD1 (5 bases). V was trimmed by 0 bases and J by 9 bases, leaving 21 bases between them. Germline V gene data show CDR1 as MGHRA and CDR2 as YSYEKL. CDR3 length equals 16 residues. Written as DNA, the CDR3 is TGCGCCAGCAGCCAAGAAGCAGGACAAGGCTACCACGCGCAGTACTTC. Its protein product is CASSQEAGQGYHAQYF.

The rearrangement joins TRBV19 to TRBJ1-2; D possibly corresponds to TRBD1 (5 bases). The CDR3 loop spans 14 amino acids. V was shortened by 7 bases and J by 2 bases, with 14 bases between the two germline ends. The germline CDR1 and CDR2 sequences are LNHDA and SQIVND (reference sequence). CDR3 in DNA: TGTGCCAGTACCCTAGGACATTCGAACTATGGCTACACCTTC. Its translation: CASTLGHSNYGYTF.

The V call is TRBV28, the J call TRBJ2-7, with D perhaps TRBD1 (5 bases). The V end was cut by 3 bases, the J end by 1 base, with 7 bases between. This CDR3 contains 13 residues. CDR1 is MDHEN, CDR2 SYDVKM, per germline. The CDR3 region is CASSFQGSYEQYF. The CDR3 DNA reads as TGTGCCAGCAGTTTTCAGGGTTCCTACGAGCAGTACTTC. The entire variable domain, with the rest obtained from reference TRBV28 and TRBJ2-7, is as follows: DVKVTQSSRYLVKRTGEKVFLECVQDMDHENMFWYRQDPGLGLRLIYFSYDVKMKEKGDIPEGYSVSREKKERFSLILESASTNQTSMYLCASSFQGSYEQYFGPGTRLTVT.

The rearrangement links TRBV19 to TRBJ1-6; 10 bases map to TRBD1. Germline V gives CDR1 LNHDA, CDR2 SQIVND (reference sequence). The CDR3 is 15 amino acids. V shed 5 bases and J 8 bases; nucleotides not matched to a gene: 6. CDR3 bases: TGTGCCAGTAGTCCCCCGGGACAGGGGTATTCACCCCTCCACTTT. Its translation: CASSPPGQGYSPLHF.

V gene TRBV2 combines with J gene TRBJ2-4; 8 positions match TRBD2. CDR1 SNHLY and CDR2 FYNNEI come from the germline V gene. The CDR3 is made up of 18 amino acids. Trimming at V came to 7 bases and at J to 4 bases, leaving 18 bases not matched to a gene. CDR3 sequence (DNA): TGTGCCAGCACCCTTCTGCACCCAACGGGACTAGTTAAAAACATTCAGTACTTC. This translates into CASTLLHPTGLVKNIQYF.

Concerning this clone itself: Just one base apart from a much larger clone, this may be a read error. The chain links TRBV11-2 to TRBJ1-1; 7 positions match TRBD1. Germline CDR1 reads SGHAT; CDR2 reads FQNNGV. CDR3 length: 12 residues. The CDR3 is CASRQGTTEALF. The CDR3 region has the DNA TGTGCCAGCCGACAGGGAACGACTGAAGCTCTCTTT.

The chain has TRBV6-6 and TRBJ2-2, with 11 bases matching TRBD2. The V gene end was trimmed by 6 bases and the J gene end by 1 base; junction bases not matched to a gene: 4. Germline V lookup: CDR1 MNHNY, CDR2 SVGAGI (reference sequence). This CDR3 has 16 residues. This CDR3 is CASRAGTSGNTGELFF. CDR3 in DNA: TGTGCCAGCAGGGCCGGGACTAGCGGGAACACCGGGGAGCTGTTTTTT.

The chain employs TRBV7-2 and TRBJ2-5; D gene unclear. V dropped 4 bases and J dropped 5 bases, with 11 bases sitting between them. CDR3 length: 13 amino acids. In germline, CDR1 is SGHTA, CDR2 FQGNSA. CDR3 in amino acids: CASSSSGGETQYF. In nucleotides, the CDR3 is TGTGCCAGCAGCTCTAGTGGTGGCGAGACCCAGTACTTC. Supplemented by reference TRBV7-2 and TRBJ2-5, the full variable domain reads GAGVSQSPSNKVTEKGKDVELRCDPISGHTALYWYRQSLGQGLEFLIYFQGNSAPDKSGLPSDRFSAERTGGSVSTLTIQRTQQEDSAVYLCASSSSGGETQYFGPGTRLLVL.